The clone carrying this T cell receptor (beta chain) is a singleton in its sample. Its matching antigen is unknown. MiXCR re-clonotyped the PCR reads for TCRdb. The table has 30,000 to 40,000 clones, approximately 31% seen once. This specimen belongs to a study of metastatic and nonmetastatic thyroid tumors. Study conclusions and caveats: Malignant thyroid tumors reportedly had TCR beta diversity that was significantly higher than in benign nodules, in blood and tumor.

The length of the CDR3 is 15 residues. CDR1 and CDR2 (germline): SGHRS, YFSETQ. The V gene end was trimmed by 4 bases and the J gene end by 2 bases; junction bases not matched to a gene: 3. Nobody among the patients had been given any treatment before thyroid surgery. The rearrangement uses TRBV5-1 and TRBJ2-3; the match to TRBD2 covers 11 bases. This TCR was recovered from a female donor with papillary thyroid cancer or a benign thyroid nodule (not recorded which). Some clones in this sample may be carry-over from other donors' samples. The sample comprised tumor tissue. Here the CDR3 reads CASSLTSGITDTQYF. CDR3 DNA sequence: TGCGCCAGCAGCCTGACTAGCGGGATCACAGATACGCAGTATTTT.